This T cell receptor (beta chain) was recorded in a study of cytomegalovirus exposure and HLA in healthy donors. Study-wide results and limits: The only immune exposure information that was available was CMV serostatus. Prior analysis indicated that the majority of TCR beta V segments exhibited productivity approximately 87% or approximately 30% of the time. Further analysis was carried out later, and it showed several of the most significant clusters appearing linked to common viral pathogens.

At collection, donors were nominally healthy, but unrecorded immune exposures were probable. V dropped 3 bases and J dropped 8 bases, with 8 bases sitting between them. Germline V CDR1 and CDR2: SGDLS, YYNGEE. The CDR3 contains 12 residues. To note about this clone: Its target is not known.

PCR was performed using 60 Vbeta and 13 Jbeta primers. Data came from immunoSEQ multiplex PCR; TCRdb stores just in-frame clones and leaves some out. The table records more than 110,000 clones, 70% of them present only once. The TCR was taken from an older woman in good health and CMV-seropositive. The sample comprised PBMCs. The chain recombines TRBV9 with TRBJ2-2; TRBD1 is a possible D gene (5 bases). CDR3 DNA: TGTGCCAGCAGCGGGCAGGGTGGGGAGCTGTTTTTT. Amino acids: CASSGQGGELFF. Drawing the rest from reference TRBV9 and TRBJ2-2, the complete variable domain is DSGVTQTPKHLITATGQRVTLRCSPRSGDLSVYWYQQSLDQGLQFLIQYYNGEERAKGNILERFSAQQFPDLHSELNLSSLELGDSALYFCASSGQGGELFFGEGSRLTVL.